This TCR beta chain was retrieved from a study of shared clonotypes between healthy human individuals. Positive CCR7 selection of CD45RO-negative cells yielded the naive CD8 cells, and terminally differentiated effector memory CD45RA+ cells were excluded. Donors, healthy HIV-negative adults, lacked recent acute infections or vaccinations. Deep-level settings were used for running the assay. The sorted-subset replicate PCRs were given approximately 190 ng DNA, which is some 29,000 T cell genomes. Measured with immunoSEQ multiplex PCR; TCRdb has only the in-frame clones, and not every one. The sample shows roughly 2,000,000 clones, 85% to 95% of them seen only once. This clone turned up a few times. Sequencing was performed on naive CD8+ T cells sorted from blood. This receptor was taken from a young man in good health.

CDR3 in amino acids: CASSITPDYSPLHF. CDR3 bases: TGTGCCAGTAGTATAACCCCGGATTATTCACCCCTCCACTTT. The V call is TRBV19, the J call TRBJ1-6; D gene ambiguous. There are 14 residues in the CDR3. V gave up 2 bases and J gave up 8 bases, with 10 bases separating them. Germline CDR1 and CDR2: LNHDA and SQIVND (reference sequence).